These 20 T cell receptor beta chains came from one sample sequenced in a study of PD-1 blockade in classical Hodgkin lymphoma. Exposure to brentuximab vedotin varied, and each patient had relapsed following autologous stem cell transplantation. Assay: immunoSEQ multiplex PCR; the TCRdb copy retains only in-frame clones and omits some. Of just over 50,000 clones in the sample, around two thirds are singletons; the top ten hold over 12%. Specimen: peripheral blood mononuclear cells (PBMCs), collected before the second cycle of nivolumab. Receptors originate from a human donor with classical Hodgkin lymphoma.

The chain combines TRBV6-5 with TRBJ1-4; D uncertain. Trimming removed 6 bases from V and 8 bases from J, with 13 bases in between. Germline loops: CDR1 MNHEY, CDR2 SVGAGI. CDR3 length: 13 residues. CDR3 bases: TGTGCCAGCAGGACCCTTACAGTCGAAAAACTGTTTTTT. It yields the protein CASRTLTVEKLFF.

The V gene is TRBV10-2, the J gene TRBJ2-7, with D perhaps matching TRBD2 (5 bases). The CDR3 sequence is 14 residues long. Germline CDR1 reads WSHSY; CDR2 reads SAAADI. The V end was cut by 3 bases, the J end by 3 bases, with 12 bases between. The CDR3 loop is CASSETGSYYEQYF. The CDR3 DNA reads as TGCGCCAGCAGTGAAACGGGATCCTACTACGAGCAGTACTTC.

This chain uses TRBV7-8 with TRBJ1-2, with TRBD1 identical over 7 bases. This CDR3 is built from 16 residues. V shed 5 bases and J 3 bases; nucleotides not matched to a gene: 12. From germline, CDR1 is SGHVS and CDR2 FQNEAQ. This chain's CDR3 is CASSGILRGIDYGYTF. Written as DNA, the CDR3 is TGTGCCAGCAGCGGCATACTCAGGGGGATTGACTATGGCTACACCTTC.

Concerning this clone: Since a much larger clone is just one base distant, this may be a read error. This CDR3 is also generated by other DNA sequences in the sample. CDR3 sequence reads: CASSYSTQPQHF. In nucleotides, the CDR3 is TGTGCCAGCAGTTACTCCACCCAGCCCCAGCATTTT. The V gene is TRBV6-6, the J gene TRBJ1-5; D is uncertain. V was clipped by 0 bases and J by 7 bases, with 4 bases between them. Germline CDR1 MNHNY, CDR2 SVGAGI (reference sequence). There are 12 residues in the CDR3.

The chain recombines TRBV6-1 with TRBJ2-1, with D perhaps matching TRBD1 (5 bases). Deletions cut 1 base from V and 7 bases from J, with 11 bases between. Per germline, CDR1 MNHNS and CDR2 SASEGT. The CDR3 sequence is 14 residues long. The CDR3 DNA is TGTGCCAGCAGTGAAGGGGGTAGGGGTAATGAGCAGTTCTTC. Protein: CASSEGGRGNEQFF.

The chain couples TRBV28 to TRBJ2-3; D might be TRBD2 (6 bases). CDR1 is MDHEN and CDR2 is SYDVKM in the germline V gene. This CDR3 has 17 amino acids. Trimming pared 3 bases from V and 1 base from J, leaving 17 bases between. CDR3 DNA: TGTGCCAGCAGTTTCCCTCAGCGGGTGAAGGGCACAGATACGCAGTATTTT. Its protein is CASSFPQRVKGTDTQYF.

The chain uses TRBV5-3 and TRBJ2-7; 13 bases match TRBD2. TRBV5-3 is assigned to the ORF class and has an uncertain function. This CDR3 has 15 amino acids. The trim removed 4 bases at V and 3 bases at J, leaving 4 bases unmatched. The CDR3 DNA is TGTGCCAGAAGCCCAGGACTAGCGGGAGTCTACGAGCAGTACTTC. Translated: CARSPGLAGVYEQYF.

This rearrangement joins TRBV29-1 to TRBJ1-3; D is uncertain. The CDR3 is 10 amino acids. The germline V gene encodes CDR1 SQVTM and CDR2 ANQGSEA. Trimming took 7 bases from V and 10 from J, leaving 11 bases between them. The DNA for the CDR3 is TGCAGCGCCAAAAGTGGAACCATATATTTT. Translated: CSAKSGTIYF. The full variable domain, rest sourced from reference TRBV29-1 and TRBJ1-3, is SAVISQKPSRDICQRGTSLTIQCQVDSQVTMMFWYRQQPGQSLTLIATANQGSEATYESGFVIDKFPISRPNLTFSTLTVSNMSPEDSSIYLCSAKSGTIYFGEGSWLTVV.

The chain combines TRBV4-1 with TRBJ2-3; 7 positions match TRBD2. The CDR3 extends over 15 amino acids. CDR1 and CDR2 from the germline V gene are MGHRA and YSYEKL. V lost 4 bases to trimming and J lost 0 bases; unmatched junction nucleotides: 4. CDR3 nucleotides: TGCGCCAGCAGCCCCCGGGAGGCTAGCACAGATACGCAGTATTTT. Its translation: CASSPREASTDTQYF.

V is TRBV6-5 and J is TRBJ2-7; 9 nucleotides match TRBD1. CDR3 length: 12 residues. The germline CDR1 and CDR2 sequences are MNHEY and SVGAGI. V shed 10 bases, J shed 3 bases, and the junction held 4 bases outside the gene matches. DNA for the CDR3: TGTGCCACCCGGGACAGGGTCTACGAGCAGTACTTC. The encoded protein is CATRDRVYEQYF.

The genes are TRBV29-1 and TRBJ2-1; 16 bases are shared with TRBD2. The ends lost 6 bases at V and 6 bases at J; junction bases unmatched: 8. The CDR3 consists of 16 residues. Germline loops: CDR1 SQVTM, CDR2 ANQGSEA. CDR3 sequence: CSVHGTSGRAVNEQFF. The DNA for the CDR3 is TGCAGCGTCCATGGGACTAGCGGGAGGGCCGTCAATGAGCAGTTCTTC.

This chain connects TRBV6-5 to TRBJ1-3, with a weak D call TRBD1 (5 bases). Germline lookup yields CDR1 MNHEY and CDR2 SVGAGI. V gave up 0 bases and J gave up 5 bases, with 11 bases separating them. This CDR3 is built from 15 residues. The CDR3 DNA reads TGTGCCAGCAGTTACTCGGGGGGAGAGAGAAACACCATATATTTT. The encoded protein is CASSYSGGERNTIYF.

This chain joins TRBV28 and TRBJ2-7, with TRBD2 matching 12 bases. The length of the CDR3 is 15 residues. Looked up from germline, CDR1 is MDHEN and CDR2 is SYDVKM. With 6 bases clipped from V and 4 bases from J, the junction kept 7 bases outside the gene matches. CDR3 nucleotides: TGTGCCAGCAGACCGATCCTAGCGGGAGGGTACGAGCAGTACTTC. Translating it yields CASRPILAGGYEQYF. Filled out from reference TRBV28 and TRBJ2-7, the complete variable domain reads DVKVTQSSRYLVKRTGEKVFLECVQDMDHENMFWYRQDPGLGLRLIYFSYDVKMKEKGDIPEGYSVSREKKERFSLILESASTNQTSMYLCASRPILAGGYEQYFGPGTRLTVT.

This clone appeared a few times. The V gene is TRBV6-1, the J gene TRBJ1-2, with 11 bases fitting TRBD1. The CDR3 spans 16 residues. Germline CDR1 MNHNS, CDR2 SASEGT. V lost 2 bases and J lost 2; bases outside the gene matches: 4. The CDR3 DNA reads as TGTGCCAGCAGTGAAACTTGGACAGGGGGCAACTATGGCTACACCTTC. As protein: CASSETWTGGNYGYTF.

The chain employs TRBV30 and TRBJ2-1, with 12 bases that match TRBD2. The CDR3 is made up of 14 amino acids. The germline V gene encodes CDR1 GTSNPN and CDR2 SVGIG (reference sequence). Unmatched junction bases numbered 10, after V lost 5 bases and J lost 11 bases. CDR3: CAWGRTSGIGQQFF. CDR3 DNA sequence: TGTGCCTGGGGCCGGACTAGCGGGATCGGGCAGCAGTTCTTC.

The rearrangement links TRBV6-5 to TRBJ2-3; tentatively, D is TRBD2 (5 bases). The germline V gene encodes CDR1 MNHEY and CDR2 SVGAGI. V lost 2 bases, J lost 4 bases, and 10 bases lay in between. The CDR3 length is 14 residues. The CDR3 protein is CASSYASSADTQYF. The CDR3 region has the DNA TGTGCCAGCAGTTACGCTAGCTCCGCAGATACGCAGTATTTT.

This clone has at least ten counts. Germline is not matched at one junction end, which may reflect a read error. The rearrangement links TRBV7-2 to TRBJ1-2; 9 nucleotides agree with TRBD1. CDR1 is SGHTA and CDR2 is FQGNSA in the germline V gene. The CDR3 is made up of 15 amino acids. The CDR3 is CASSRGTGTYYDGSF. CDR3 DNA: TGTGCCAGCAGCCGAGGGACAGGGACCTACTATGACGGGTCCTTC.

V is TRBV28 and J is TRBJ2-1; 9 nucleotides align to TRBD2. V dropped 7 bases and J dropped 4; count of bases not matched to a gene: 14. This CDR3 spans 17 amino acids. The V gene's germline CDR1 is MDHEN and CDR2 SYDVKM. As DNA, the CDR3 is TGTGCCAGCATCCCGCGGGCTAGCGGGACCCGTTACAATGAGCAGTTCTTC. Amino acid sequence: CASIPRASGTRYNEQFF. Together with reference TRBV28 and TRBJ2-1, the CDR3 gives the full variable domain: DVKVTQSSRYLVKRTGEKVFLECVQDMDHENMFWYRQDPGLGLRLIYFSYDVKMKEKGDIPEGYSVSREKKERFSLILESASTNQTSMYLCASIPRASGTRYNEQFFGPGTRLTVL.

The gene calls are TRBV19 and TRBJ1-5, with 8 bases lining up with TRBD1. Losses at the gene ends were 7 bases for V and 2 bases for J; bases not matched to a gene: 1. Germline V gives CDR1 LNHDA, CDR2 SQIVND (reference sequence). The CDR3 is 13 amino acids. CDR3 loop: CASKDRGNQPQHF. The CDR3, as DNA: TGTGCCAGTAAGGACAGGGGCAATCAGCCCCAGCATTTT. Complete variable domain (other parts from reference TRBV19 and TRBJ1-5): DGGITQSPKYLFRKEGQNVTLSCEQNLNHDAMYWYRQDPGQGLRLIYYSQIVNDFQKGDIAEGYSVSREKKESFPLTVTSAQKNPTAFYLCASKDRGNQPQHFGDGTRLSIL.

This clone came up once. The V and J genes are TRBV4-3 and TRBJ2-7; possibly TRBD1 for D (6 bases). V gave up 4 bases and J gave up 7 bases, with 23 bases separating them. In germline, CDR1 is LGHNA, CDR2 YSLEER. The CDR3 has 16 residues. The CDR3 loop is CASSRIQGSLLWEQYF. DNA for the CDR3: TGCGCCAGCAGCCGAATACAGGGTTCGCTATTGTGGGAGCAGTACTTC.